This is a list of T cell receptor beta chains from one sample in a study of OX40 agonist ivuxolimab in advanced cancers. Sequencing used immunoSEQ multiplex PCR; TCRdb keeps in-frame clones, though not all of them. The sample carries 57,000 or so clones, roughly 85% recorded once. Sequenced material: CD4+ or CD8+ T cells sorted from blood, taken in a trial of the OX40 agonist ivuxolimab. Every receptor here comes from an adult with an advanced solid tumor such as melanoma, head and neck, liver or kidney cancer. CDR3s include the opening cysteine and the closing phenylalanine or tryptophan. The D gene is left open where the match is weak. Not all rows give a size; the values are once, few, many and, for expanded clones, a class.

j_call: TRBJ1-1; v_call: TRBV4-1; clone_size: few; d_call: TRBD1; cdr3_aa: CASSPRDRKDTEAFF; cdr3_nt: TGCGCCAGCAGCCCCAGGGACAGGAAGGACACTGAAGCTTTCTTT
j_call: TRBJ1-3; v_call: TRBV30; clone_size: .; d_call: TRBD1; cdr3_aa: CAWKTGGAGNTIYF; cdr3_nt: TGTGCCTGGAAAACAGGGGGCGCCGGAAACACCATATATTTT
j_call: TRBJ2-5; v_call: TRBV7-9; clone_size: .; d_call: .; cdr3_aa: CASSKGGTQYF; cdr3_nt: TGTGCCAGCAGTAAGGGCGGGACCCAGTACTTC
j_call: TRBJ2-1; v_call: TRBV15; clone_size: .; d_call: .; cdr3_aa: CATSRGDRGAAFSSYNEQFF; cdr3_nt: TGTGCCACCAGCAGAGGGGACCGGGGGGCGGCCTTCAGCTCCTACAATGAGCAGTTCTTC
j_call: TRBJ2-1; v_call: TRBV21-1; clone_size: .; d_call: .; cdr3_aa: CADHPGENEQFF; cdr3_nt: TGTGCCGACCACCCCGGTGAAAATGAGCAGTTCTTC
j_call: TRBJ2-1; v_call: TRBV5-6; clone_size: .; d_call: .; cdr3_aa: CASSLLLNEQFF; cdr3_nt: TGTGCCAGCAGCTTGTTGCTCAATGAGCAGTTCTTC
j_call: TRBJ2-5; v_call: TRBV27; clone_size: .; d_call: TRBD2; cdr3_aa: CASSLTSPGWGGEVVGEQETQYF; cdr3_nt: TGTGCCAGCAGCCTTACCTCCCCAGGCTGGGGGGGGGAGGTTGTGGGAGAGCAAGAGACCCAGTACTTC
j_call: TRBJ2-5; v_call: TRBV21-1; clone_size: .; d_call: .; cdr3_aa: CASSPPGGAFQETQYF; cdr3_nt: TGTGCCAGCAGCCCCCCGGGGGGGGCATTCCAAGAGACCCAGTACTTC
j_call: TRBJ1-2; v_call: TRBV7-9; clone_size: .; d_call: .; cdr3_aa: CASSLVSARGYGYTF; cdr3_nt: TGTGCCAGCAGCTTAGTATCGGCAAGAGGCTATGGCTACACCTTC
j_call: TRBJ1-2; v_call: TRBV6-6; clone_size: .; d_call: .; cdr3_aa: CASRAGTDYGYTF; cdr3_nt: TGTGCCAGCAGAGCCGGGACGGATTATGGCTACACCTTC
j_call: TRBJ2-2; v_call: TRBV10-3; clone_size: .; d_call: TRBD2; cdr3_aa: CAISGGLAANTGELFF; cdr3_nt: TGTGCCATCAGTGGAGGACTAGCCGCGAACACCGGGGAGCTGTTTTTT
j_call: TRBJ1-5; v_call: TRBV28; clone_size: medium-sized; d_call: .; cdr3_aa: CASSLGSHQPQHF; cdr3_nt: TGTGCCAGCAGTTTAGGGTCCCACCAGCCCCAGCATTTT
j_call: TRBJ1-5; v_call: TRBV28; clone_size: .; d_call: .; cdr3_aa: CATFRNYGQPQHF; cdr3_nt: TGTGCCACTTTTAGGAACTACGGTCAGCCCCAGCATTTT
j_call: TRBJ2-7; v_call: TRBV28; clone_size: .; d_call: TRBD2; cdr3_aa: CASSPSGTLYEQYF; cdr3_nt: TGTGCCAGCAGTCCTAGCGGGACCCTCTACGAGCAGTACTTC
j_call: TRBJ2-5; v_call: TRBV14; clone_size: .; d_call: .; cdr3_aa: CASSQISTVLQETQYF; cdr3_nt: TGTGCCAGCAGCCAAATTTCGACAGTCCTCCAAGAGACCCAGTACTTC
j_call: TRBJ2-3; v_call: TRBV7-9; clone_size: .; d_call: TRBD1; cdr3_aa: CASSLSGTGGTDTQYF; cdr3_nt: TGTGCCAGCAGCTTATCCGGGACAGGGGGGACAGATACGCAGTATTTT
j_call: TRBJ1-4; v_call: TRBV9; clone_size: .; d_call: .; cdr3_aa: CASSVVPSEKLFF; cdr3_nt: TGTGCCAGCAGCGTAGTCCCTTCAGAAAAACTGTTTTTT
j_call: TRBJ2-7; v_call: TRBV19; clone_size: .; d_call: .; cdr3_aa: CASSIVLFYEQYF; cdr3_nt: TGTGCCAGTAGTATAGTCCTCTTTTACGAGCAGTACTTC
j_call: TRBJ1-5; v_call: TRBV4-2; clone_size: .; d_call: .; cdr3_aa: CASSQDNRADDQPQHF; cdr3_nt: TGTGCCAGCAGCCAAGATAACAGGGCAGACGATCAGCCCCAGCATTTT
j_call: TRBJ2-1; v_call: TRBV4-1; clone_size: .; d_call: .; cdr3_aa: CASSPFAGSSYNEQFF; cdr3_nt: TGCGCCAGCAGCCCCTTCGCGGGGAGCTCCTACAATGAGCAGTTCTTC
j_call: TRBJ1-1; v_call: TRBV30; clone_size: .; d_call: TRBD1; cdr3_aa: CAWSVRIGGNTEAFF; cdr3_nt: TGTGCCTGGAGTGTACGAATAGGGGGCAACACTGAAGCTTTCTTT
j_call: TRBJ1-6; v_call: TRBV18; clone_size: .; d_call: .; cdr3_aa: CASSLITGRNSPLHF; cdr3_nt: TGTGCCAGCTCACTAATAACAGGTCGAAATTCACCCCTCCACTTT
j_call: TRBJ2-3; v_call: TRBV4-1; clone_size: .; d_call: .; cdr3_aa: CASSQGTTGTTDTQYF; cdr3_nt: TGCGCCAGCAGCCAGGGAACTACAGGGACCACAGATACGCAGTATTTT
j_call: TRBJ2-2; v_call: TRBV4-3; clone_size: .; d_call: .; cdr3_aa: CASSQELGTGKWSGELFF; cdr3_nt: TGCGCCAGCAGCCAAGAGTTAGGGACTGGGAAGTGGAGCGGGGAGCTGTTTTTT
j_call: TRBJ2-2; v_call: TRBV7-7; clone_size: .; d_call: .; cdr3_aa: CASSLGSPGVGELFF; cdr3_nt: TGTGCTAGCAGCTTAGGGAGCCCGGGGGTCGGGGAGCTGTTTTTT
j_call: TRBJ2-7; v_call: TRBV10-3; clone_size: .; d_call: TRBD1; cdr3_aa: CAISESWTGVHEQYF; cdr3_nt: TGTGCCATCAGTGAGTCGTGGACAGGGGTCCACGAGCAGTACTTC
j_call: TRBJ2-2; v_call: TRBV4-1; clone_size: .; d_call: .; cdr3_aa: CASSHQIAIGGTGELFF; cdr3_nt: TGCGCCAGCAGCCACCAAATTGCCATCGGAGGCACCGGGGAGCTGTTTTTT
j_call: TRBJ2-2; v_call: TRBV9; clone_size: .; d_call: .; cdr3_aa: CASSVGTSYTGELFF; cdr3_nt: TGTGCCAGCAGCGTCGGGACATCCTACACCGGGGAGCTGTTTTTT
j_call: TRBJ2-2; v_call: TRBV30; clone_size: .; d_call: TRBD2; cdr3_aa: CAWSDLAGGAGDGELFF; cdr3_nt: TGTGCCTGGAGTGATCTAGCGGGAGGGGCGGGGGACGGGGAGCTGTTTTTT